The 19 T cell receptor beta chains given below trace back to one sample, sequenced in a study of blood T cells in healthy people across ages. Then a second PCR, running about 6 to 12 cycles, was carried out with a sample-barcoded 5' primer and a J-beta primer mix. One entry per CDR3 protein results from TCRdb running MiXCR on the 5' RACE reads. The sample holds approximately 900,000 distinct CDR3 sequences; about 48% are singletons and the top ten take about an eighth. The source material was blood. Receptors were obtained from a man aged 25-45 years in good health.

The chain links TRBV11-2 to TRBJ2-3, with TRBD2 matching over 12 bases. V lost 2 bases, J lost 0 bases, and 3 bases stayed unmatched. The germline gives CDR1 SGHAT, CDR2 FQNNGV. The CDR3 spans 17 residues. The CDR3, as DNA: TGTGCCAGCAGCTTACCTAGCGGGGGGGCGAGCACAGATACGCAGTATTTT. Its protein product is CASSLPSGGASTDTQYF.

The chain joins TRBV24-1 to TRBJ2-3; TRBD1 might be the D (7 bases). The germline V gene encodes CDR1 KGHDR and CDR2 SFDVKD. V dropped 4 bases and J dropped 2 bases, with 12 bases sitting between them. This CDR3 comprises 15 residues. The CDR3 sequence: CATSDRGTATDTQYF. CDR3 in DNA: TGTGCCACCAGTGACCGCGGGACAGCCACAGATACGCAGTATTTT.

This clonotype appeared a few times. This chain connects TRBV20-1 to TRBJ1-6; TRBD1 agrees at 7 bases. The CDR3 has 15 residues. Germline trimming cut 6 bases from V and 8 bases from J; bases unmatched to any gene: 13. Germline values: CDR1 DFQATT, CDR2 SNEGSKA (reference sequence). CDR3 coding DNA: TGCAGTGCCATAACACAGGGGCAGTTTTATTCACCCCTCCACTTT. This encodes CSAITQGQFYSPLHF.

The chain combines TRBV25-1 with TRBJ2-3, with D possibly being TRBD2 (7 bases). Germline lookup yields CDR1 MGHDK and CDR2 SYGVNS. V was trimmed by 0 bases and J by 4 bases, leaving 14 bases between them. This CDR3 is 16 amino acids long. CDR3 sequence: CASSEYRGGGPDTQYF. CDR3 sequence (DNA): TGTGCCAGCAGTGAATATCGCGGCGGGGGCCCAGATACGCAGTATTTT.

The table lists this clonotype with a few counts. This CDR3 reads CASSLSPGPSYEQYF. For the CDR3, the DNA is TGCGCCAGCAGCTTATCTCCCGGCCCGTCCTACGAGCAGTACTTC. The gene calls are TRBV5-1 and TRBJ2-7; D unclear. CDR1 is SGHRS, CDR2 YFSETQ, per germline. CDR3 length equals 15 residues. Trimming left V 2 bases short and J 1 base short, with 13 bases between.

About this clonotype: An end of the junction differs from the germline gene, which may be a read error. V usage is TRBV20-1 and J usage is TRBJ1-4; tentative D call: TRBD1 (6 bases). The germline gives CDR1 DFQATT, CDR2 SNEGSKA (reference sequence). The CDR3 is 14 residues long. The CDR3, as DNA: TGCAGTGCTGGAGACAACCTAGGGGGTGAAAAACTGTTTTTT. It translates to CSAGDNLGGEKLFF.

The chain carries TRBV6-2 or TRBV6-3 and TRBJ2-7, with D tentatively TRBD1 (6 bases). CDR1 is MNHEY, CDR2 SVGEGT, per germline. This CDR3 is built from 13 residues. V lost 2 bases to trimming and J lost 3 bases, with 8 bases between them. The CDR3 sequence is CASSYQGIYEQYF. The CDR3 bases are TGTGCCAGCAGTTACCAGGGGATCTACGAGCAGTACTTC.

This clonotype has a single count. The rearrangement uses TRBV28 and TRBJ2-1, with 12 bases matching TRBD2. Germline loops: CDR1 MDHEN, CDR2 SYDVKM. This CDR3 comprises 16 residues. Unmatched junction bases numbered 7, after V lost 6 bases and J lost 4 bases. Here the CDR3 DNA reads TGTGCCAGCAGGCCTTGGACTAGCGGGGTTTACAATGAGCAGTTCTTC. It codes for CASRPWTSGVYNEQFF.

This clonotype has a count of ten or more. The chain recombines TRBV20-1 with TRBJ2-5, with 7 bases aligning to TRBD2. Unmatched junction bases numbered 13, after V lost 6 bases and J lost 6 bases. The CDR3 length is 14 residues. CDR1 is DFQATT and CDR2 is SNEGSKA in the germline V gene (reference sequence). CDR3 protein: CSALPGSGIKTQYF. The CDR3 DNA is TGCAGTGCCCTACCGGGGAGCGGGATTAAGACCCAGTACTTC.

The chain is built from TRBV2 and TRBJ2-7; perhaps TRBD1 as D (5 bases). V was shortened by 2 bases and J by 3 bases, with 11 bases between the two germline ends. The CDR3 extends over 14 amino acids. The V gene's germline CDR1 is SNHLY and CDR2 FYNNEI. This CDR3 reads CASSEQGPSYEQYF. The CDR3 DNA reads TGTGCCAGCAGTGAACAGGGCCCGAGCTACGAGCAGTACTTC.

The rearrangement joins TRBV11-1 to TRBJ1-1; TRBD1 might be the D (6 bases). V was cut by 3 bases and J by 1 base, with 15 bases left in between. The CDR3 runs to 16 residues. Germline V CDR1 and CDR2: SGHAT, FQDESV (reference sequence). CDR3 sequence reads: CASSLDAGTRNTEAFF. In DNA, the CDR3 is TGTGCCAGCAGCTTGGACGCCGGGACAAGGAACACTGAAGCTTTCTTT.

This rearrangement joins TRBV28 to TRBJ2-3; the match to TRBD1 covers 10 bases. V lost 5 bases to trimming and J lost 1 base; unmatched junction nucleotides: 6. The CDR3 length is 16 residues. Germline V gene lookup returns CDR1 MDHEN and CDR2 SYDVKM. This CDR3 reads CASSGGGTGGTDTQYF. DNA for the CDR3: TGTGCCAGCAGTGGCGGCGGGACAGGGGGCACAGATACGCAGTATTTT.

Points on this clonotype: One junction end does not reproduce the germline sequence, and a read error may be involved. The J gene is TRBJ2-7, the V gene TRBV30, with D uncertain. Germline lookup yields CDR1 GTSNPN and CDR2 SVGIG (reference sequence). The CDR3 loop spans 12 amino acids. The DNA of the CDR3 is TGCGCCTGGATCACCTCGGCGTACGAGCAGTACTTC. Protein: CAWITSAYEQYF.

Details on this clonotype: One end of the junction does not line up with germline, which may come from a read error. This rearrangement joins TRBV7-2 to TRBJ2-3; D is perhaps TRBD1 (6 bases). The germline V gene has CDR1 SGHTA and CDR2 FQGNSA. The CDR3 is 18 residues long. DNA of the CDR3: TGTGCCAGAAGCTTAATGGGTCTGACAGGCTATCGCACAGATACGCAGTATTTT. This codes for CARSLMGLTGYRTDTQYF.

In its sample, this clonotype was seen a few times. In nucleotides, the CDR3 is TGTGCCAGCAGCCTTCCCGGGCCCCAAGAGACCCAGTACTTC. Translation: CASSLPGPQETQYF. This chain connects TRBV3-1 to TRBJ2-5; the D is unclear. The germline V gene has CDR1 LGHDT and CDR2 YNNKEL (reference sequence). Trimming left V 4 bases short and J 1 base short, with 10 bases between. CDR3 size: 14 residues.

The chain links TRBV5-1 to TRBJ2-7; tentative D call: TRBD2 (5 bases). V was clipped by 3 bases and J by 2 bases, with 12 bases between them. The CDR3 covers 14 residues. From germline, CDR1 is SGHRS and CDR2 YFSETQ. In DNA, the CDR3 is TGCGCCAGCAGCTGGACTGGACGGACCTACGAGCAGTACTTC. It codes for CASSWTGRTYEQYF.

The chain is built from TRBV14 and TRBJ2-2; 11 nucleotides align to TRBD2. The length of the CDR3 is 17 residues. Germline V lookup: CDR1 SGHDN, CDR2 FVKESK. Trimming cost V 4 bases and J 4 bases; bases outside gene matches: 8. DNA of the CDR3: TGTGCCAGCAGCCCCCGACTAGCGGGGTCGGTCACCGGGGAGCTGTTTTTT. Its translation: CASSPRLAGSVTGELFF.

In this sample, this clonotype turned up many times. The CDR3 is CSVGGLANIQYF. The CDR3 DNA reads TGCAGCGTTGGGGGGCTTGCAAACATTCAGTACTTC. The chain carries TRBV29-1 and TRBJ2-4; tentative D call: TRBD1 (6 bases). CDR3 length: 12 amino acids. Trimming removed 4 bases at V and 6 bases at J, with 10 bases between. Germline V lookup: CDR1 SQVTM, CDR2 ANQGSEA. Full variable domain (outside the CDR3, taken from reference TRBV29-1 and TRBJ2-4): SAVISQKPSRDICQRGTSLTIQCQVDSQVTMMFWYRQQPGQSLTLIATANQGSEATYESGFVIDKFPISRPNLTFSTLTVSNMSPEDSSIYLCSVGGLANIQYFGAGTRLSVL.

This clonotype has just a few counts. This chain links TRBV3-1 with TRBJ2-1; unclear D gene. This CDR3 has 14 residues. V lost 1 base and J lost 4, with 8 bases in between. The V gene's germline CDR1 is LGHDT and CDR2 YNNKEL (reference sequence). Written as DNA, the CDR3 is TGTGCCAGCAGCCAAGTGGTTCCGTACAATGAGCAGTTCTTC. This codes for CASSQVVPYNEQFF.